The clone carrying this T cell receptor beta chain was detected only a few times. Its antigen remains unknown. Trimming took off 0 bases at V and 1 base at J, with 8 bases between the two ends. CDR1 and CDR2 (germline): DFQATT, SNEGSKA (reference sequence). This CDR3 is 14 amino acids long. These data come from a study of blood T cells in healthy people across ages. Study overall: For every two T cells, template switching captured about one barcoded beta molecule. Study-wide findings and caveats: TCR beta diversity correlated strongly with naive T cell percentage.

The donors, healthy Caucasians from Russia, were aged 6 to 90. Each of the donors had roughly 10 milliliters of peripheral blood drawn into EDTA-treated Vacutainer tubes. Primed by a sample-barcoded 5' primer and a J-beta primer mix, a second PCR proceeded for 7 to 11 cycles. MiXCR, run by TCRdb on the 5' RACE reads, gives a single entry per CDR3 protein. The table includes 2 million or so distinct CDR3 sequences, approximately 50% detected once. This TCR was sampled from a middle-aged woman in good health. The chain employs TRBV20-1 and TRBJ2-3; D remains unclear. Sequencing was performed on blood. Here the CDR3 reads CSARDGGRTDTQYF. Written as DNA, the CDR3 is TGCAGTGCTAGAGATGGCGGACGCACAGATACGCAGTATTTT.